This entry is about one T cell receptor beta chain. Its specificity is not known. As processed by the authors: Junction-only immunoSEQ sequences carried no quality scores, so filtering differed. The repertoire was sequenced with immunoSEQ multiplex PCR; TCRdb's copy has only in-frame clones and lacks some. The V and J calls and the clone size are those of that table, but D and trimming were determined from the DNA. The table lists under 2,000,000 clones, about 95% of them singletons. The data belong to a study of shared clonotypes between healthy human individuals. Across the whole study: The plates for each donor numbered three CD4 naive, three CD4 memory, two CD8 naive and one CD8 memory.

This CDR3 has 19 amino acids. Germline CDR1 is SGHDT and CDR2 is YYEEEE. Unmatched junction bases numbered 5, after V lost 3 bases and J lost 2 bases. Naive CD8 cells lacked CD45RO, underwent positive selection for CCR7 and left out terminally differentiated effector memory CD45RA+ cells. General study findings and limits: What rarefaction showed was incomplete sorted-subset sequencing despite large depth. It was anticipated that sequencing depth would influence how many clonotypes donors shared.

This receptor was taken from a man between 18 and 29 years old in good health. Specimen: naive CD8+ T cells sorted from blood. The chain has TRBV5-6 and TRBJ2-6, with 16 nucleotides matching TRBD2. CDR3 nucleotides: TGTGCCAGCAGCTCCGGGACTAGCGGGAGGGCCACTGGGGCCAACGTCCTGACTTTC. Translating it yields CASSSGTSGRATGANVLTF.